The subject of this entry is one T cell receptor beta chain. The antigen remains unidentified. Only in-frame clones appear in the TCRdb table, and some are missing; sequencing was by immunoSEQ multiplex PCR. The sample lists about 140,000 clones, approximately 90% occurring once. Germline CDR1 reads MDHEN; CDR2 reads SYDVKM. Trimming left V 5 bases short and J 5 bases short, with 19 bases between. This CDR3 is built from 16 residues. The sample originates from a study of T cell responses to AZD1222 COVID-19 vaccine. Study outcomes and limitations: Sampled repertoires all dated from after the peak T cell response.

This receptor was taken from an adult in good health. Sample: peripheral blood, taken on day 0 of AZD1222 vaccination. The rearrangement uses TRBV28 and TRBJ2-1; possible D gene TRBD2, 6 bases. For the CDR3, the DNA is TGTGCCAGCAGTCAACCCGGGACTGCCCTTAACAATGAGCAGTTCTTC. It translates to CASSQPGTALNNEQFF.